These 20 T cell receptor beta chains came from one sample sequenced in a study of molecular identifiers for immune sequencing clone quantification. TCRdb re-called the PCR reads with MiXCR, one entry per CDR3 protein. The table has about 640,000 distinct CDR3 sequences, 15% to 20% seen once. The specimen sequenced was naive CD8+ T cells from blood, with Jurkat cell RNA spiked in. The subset here: FACS-sorted CD8+CD4-CCR7+CD45RA+ naive T cells. The receptors here all came from a human donor in good health. Some libraries in this study had Jurkat cell RNA spiked in.

The chain carries TRBV6-2 or TRBV6-3 and TRBJ2-3; D uncertain. There are 12 residues in the CDR3. CDR1 MNHEY and CDR2 SVGEGT come from the germline V gene. Trimming cost V 5 bases and J 5 bases, with 8 bases left between them. The CDR3 sequence is CASSHVLDTQYF. The CDR3 DNA sequence: TGTGCCAGCAGTCACGTGCTAGATACGCAGTATTTT.

This clonotype was observed many times. This chain links TRBV6-5 with TRBJ2-2; D call uncertain. The length of the CDR3 is 14 residues. The germline V and J ends were trimmed by 3 bases and 6 bases, with 11 bases remaining between them. The germline gives CDR1 MNHEY, CDR2 SVGAGI. CDR3 sequence reads: CASSYVDPAGELFF. The CDR3 bases are TGTGCCAGCAGTTATGTAGACCCGGCCGGGGAGCTGTTTTTT.

With respect to this clonotype: This could be a read error, since a much larger clone is one nucleotide away. The final CDR3 position lacks the conserved phenylalanine or tryptophan, pointing to a likely read error. The J gene is TRBJ2-5, the V gene TRBV7-2; TRBD1 aligns across 7 bases. Germline CDR1 and CDR2: SGHTA and FQGNSA. With 5 bases clipped from V and 2 bases from J, the junction kept 5 bases outside the gene matches. CDR3 length equals 14 residues. The CDR3 here is CASSPGTEQETQYS. The CDR3 bases are TGTGCCAGCAGCCCAGGGACAGAACAAGAGACCCAGTACTCC.

This rearrangement joins TRBV6-2 or TRBV6-3 to TRBJ2-4, with D unresolved. The CDR3 is 15 residues long. CDR1 MNHEY and CDR2 SVGEGT come from the germline V gene. V lost 0 bases and J 0 bases, leaving 6 bases between the germline ends. This chain's CDR3 is CASSYSEKAKNIQYF. CDR3 coding DNA: TGTGCCAGCAGTTACTCGGAAAAAGCCAAAAACATTCAGTACTTC.

With regard to this clonotype: This likely comes from a read error, as the CDR3 has no conserved phenylalanine or tryptophan at its end. This chain connects TRBV4-3 to TRBJ1-2, with TRBD1 as a possible D gene (6 bases). Germline loops: CDR1 LGHNA, CDR2 YSLEER. Trimming left V 5 bases short and J 2 bases short, with 9 bases between. The CDR3 totals 13 residues. The CDR3 sequence: CASSTDSNYGYTI. DNA for the CDR3: TGCGCCAGCAGCACGGACAGCAACTATGGCTACACCATC.

As to this clonotype: One base away lies a much larger clone, so this may be a sequencing read error. The chain is built from TRBV5-1 and TRBJ2-7; a possible D gene is TRBD1 (6 bases). This CDR3 comprises 14 residues. Per the germline V gene, CDR1 is SGHRS and CDR2 is YFSETQ. The CDR3 here is CVSSWTTGSYEQYF. In nucleotides, the CDR3 is TGCGTCAGCAGCTGGACGACAGGATCCTACGAGCAGTACTTC.

This clonotype was counted at least ten times. The chain has TRBV24-1 and TRBJ1-5; D is unresolved. The CDR3 is made up of 14 amino acids. Trimming left V 1 base short and J 1 base short, with 4 bases between. Germline assignment: CDR1 KGHDR and CDR2 SFDVKD. As DNA, the CDR3 is TGTGCCACCAGTGATTTAACCAGCAATCAGCCCCAGCATTTT. Encoded protein: CATSDLTSNQPQHF.

The V and J genes are TRBV20-1 and TRBJ2-1; 14 nucleotides match TRBD2. Germline CDR1 reads DFQATT; CDR2 reads SNEGSKA (reference sequence). The CDR3 contains 18 residues. V shed 2 bases and J 4 bases; nucleotides not matched to a gene: 10. CDR3 residues: CSARSAGLAGVNYNEQFF. The CDR3 nucleotides are TGCAGTGCTAGATCGGCGGGACTAGCGGGGGTCAATTACAATGAGCAGTTCTTC.

This clonotype was seen a single time. The rearrangement uses TRBV23-1 and TRBJ2-5; the D gene is possibly TRBD2 (7 bases). TRBV23-1 is reported as an ORF; its role is uncertain. This CDR3 contains 15 residues. V lost 7 bases, J lost 3 bases, and 18 bases lay in between. The CDR3 here is CASTEKSGGEETQYF. In DNA, the CDR3 is TGCGCCAGCACAGAAAAGTCGGGGGGCGAAGAGACCCAGTACTTC.

V and J are TRBV12-3 or TRBV12-4 and TRBJ2-1, with 11 nucleotides matching TRBD2. The V gene end was trimmed by 5 bases and the J gene end by 3 bases; junction bases not matched to a gene: 3. This CDR3 is 15 amino acids long. The CDR3 is CASSPSGRNYNEQFF. The CDR3 DNA reads TGTGCCAGCAGTCCTAGCGGGAGGAACTACAATGAGCAGTTCTTC.

Concerning this clonotype: A much more abundant neighbour one base away suggests this may be a read error. CDR3 region: CAWGVGDGEDTQYF. Here the CDR3 DNA reads TGTGCCTGGGGTGTAGGGGACGGGGAAGATACGCAGTATTTT. The chain combines TRBV30 with TRBJ2-3; D may match TRBD1 or TRBD2 (5 bases each). In germline, CDR1 is GTSNPN, CDR2 SVGIG (reference sequence). This CDR3 is built from 14 residues.

The chain recombines TRBV9 with TRBJ2-7; TRBD2 agrees at 9 bases. The CDR3 is 15 amino acids. Germline loops: CDR1 SGDLS, CDR2 YYNGEE. V shed 3 bases and J 5 bases; nucleotides not matched to a gene: 9. CDR3 coding DNA: TGTGCCAGCAGCGGGGATAGCGGGAGAGTCAACGAGCAGTACTTC. Its translation: CASSGDSGRVNEQYF.

Many counts were recorded for this clonotype. The chain uses TRBV20-1 and TRBJ2-7, with D maybe TRBD2 (5 bases). The V end was cut by 1 base, the J end by 5 bases, with 15 bases between. This CDR3 comprises 14 residues. In germline, CDR1 is DFQATT, CDR2 SNEGSKA (reference sequence). Here the CDR3 DNA reads TGCAGTGCTAGAGGAGGGTTTCCCCCCGACGAGCAGTACTTC. Protein sequence: CSARGGFPPDEQYF.

The chain has TRBV9 and TRBJ1-5; a possible D gene is TRBD1 (6 bases). V lost 3 bases and J 4 bases, leaving 14 bases between the germline ends. The CDR3 runs 15 residues. CDR1 SGDLS and CDR2 YYNGEE come from the germline V gene. CDR3 nucleotides: TGTGCCAGCAGCGGGGGGACAACTCAGAATCAGCCCCAGCATTTT. The encoded protein is CASSGGTTQNQPQHF.

This clonotype was seen just once. An end of the junction differs from the germline gene, which may be a read error. The rearrangement links TRBV5-6 to TRBJ1-1, with D possibly TRBD1 on 5 matching bases. Germline V gene sequence: CDR1 SGHDT, CDR2 YYEEEE. There are 13 residues in the CDR3. CDR3 DNA sequence: TGTGCCAGCAGCCTGACAGCTAACACTGAAGCTCTCTTT. This gives the protein CASSLTANTEALF.

This clonotype was counted at least ten times. The chain couples TRBV4-3 to TRBJ2-5, with D possibly TRBD1 on 6 matching bases. The CDR3 length is 14 residues. The germline gives CDR1 LGHNA, CDR2 YSLEER. Deletions cut 1 base from V and 1 base from J, with 7 bases between. The CDR3 spells CASSQATGQETQYF. Here the CDR3 DNA reads TGCGCCAGCAGCCAAGCGACAGGCCAAGAGACCCAGTACTTC.

This clonotype appeared many times. This CDR3 reads CASRRDRPDTQYF. CDR3 DNA: TGTGCCAGCAGGAGGGACAGACCAGATACGCAGTATTTT. The chain uses TRBV12-3 or TRBV12-4 and TRBJ2-3, with TRBD1 matching over 7 bases. The CDR3 extends over 13 amino acids. Trimming took 6 bases from V and 4 from J; bases not matched to a gene: 4.

V is TRBV4-3 and J is TRBJ2-7, with TRBD1 identical over 9 bases. Germline V CDR1 and CDR2: LGHNA, YSLEER. V dropped 0 bases and J dropped 3; count of bases not matched to a gene: 3. There are 15 residues in the CDR3. The CDR3 protein is CASSQDGTGRYEQYF. In nucleotides, the CDR3 is TGCGCCAGCAGCCAAGATGGGACAGGGCGCTACGAGCAGTACTTC.

This clonotype has ten or more counts. This sequence joins TRBV19 and TRBJ2-7; D is ambiguous. Germline loops: CDR1 LNHDA, CDR2 SQIVND (reference sequence). The CDR3 runs 13 residues. The V end lost 3 bases, the J end lost 2 bases, and 8 bases lay between the germline ends. CDR3 sequence (DNA): TGTGCCAGTAGTATTGTCCTTGCCTACGAGCAGTACTTC. This gives the protein CASSIVLAYEQYF.

In its sample, this clonotype was seen many times. The rearrangement links TRBV4-3 to TRBJ1-5, with D possibly TRBD1 on 5 matching bases. This CDR3 region has 15 residues. V was pared by 0 bases and J by 5 bases, with 11 bases between. CDR1 is LGHNA and CDR2 is YSLEER in the germline V gene. The chain's CDR3 is CASSQDWAGYQPQHF. CDR3 nucleotides: TGCGCCAGCAGCCAAGATTGGGCAGGGTATCAGCCCCAGCATTTT.